This T cell receptor (beta chain) was found in a study of CD4 T cells in relation to SARS-CoV-2 and coronaviruses. Study summary: PBMCs were cultured with antigen for roughly 9 days before TCR beta sequencing. Controls used an HIV-1 Nef peptide pool or no peptide.

Assay used: immunoSEQ multiplex PCR; TCRdb lists only in-frame clones, some missing. Of 25,000 or so clones in the sample, more than 60% were seen once. Before the COVID-19 pandemic, during about 2010-2019, CD4+ T cells were taken from unexposed donors. Isolation of CD4+ T cells took place after approximately 11 days in culture. Testing used SARS-CoV-2 S/N and four cold-coronavirus spikes on unexposed-donor CD4+ T cells, cells permitting. Half the medium was replaced with IL-2 medium on days 3 and 7. Points on this clone: Its matching antigen is unknown.

This CDR3 spans 12 amino acids. V lost 4 bases and J lost 3, with 7 bases in between. The germline gives CDR1 SGHDT, CDR2 YYEEEE. The sequence came from a human donor in good health. The chain uses TRBV5-6 and TRBJ1-2; D may be TRBD1 (5 bases). Sequenced material: CD4+ T cells from PBMCs, cultured in vitro. This chain's CDR3 is CASSPGDYGYTF. The CDR3 DNA is TGTGCCAGCAGCCCGGGGGACTATGGCTACACCTTC.